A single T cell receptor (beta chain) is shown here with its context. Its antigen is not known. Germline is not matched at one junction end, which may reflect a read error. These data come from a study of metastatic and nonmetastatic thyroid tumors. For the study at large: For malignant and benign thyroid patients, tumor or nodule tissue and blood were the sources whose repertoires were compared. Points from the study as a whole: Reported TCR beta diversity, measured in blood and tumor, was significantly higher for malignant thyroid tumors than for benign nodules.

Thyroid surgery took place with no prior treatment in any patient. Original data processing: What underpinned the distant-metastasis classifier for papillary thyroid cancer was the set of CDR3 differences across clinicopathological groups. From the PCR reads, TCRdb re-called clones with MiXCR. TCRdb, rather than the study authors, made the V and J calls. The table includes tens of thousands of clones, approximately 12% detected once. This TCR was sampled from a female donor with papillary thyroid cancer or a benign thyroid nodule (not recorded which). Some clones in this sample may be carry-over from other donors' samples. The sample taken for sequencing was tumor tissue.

CDR3 protein: CVSSPAYDGNYEKLFF. The CDR3 DNA sequence: TGTGTCAGCAGCCCGGCATATGATGGGAATTATGAAAAACTGTTTTTT. The chain employs TRBV9 and TRBJ1-4; D call uncertain. This CDR3 contains 16 residues. Germline V lookup: CDR1 SGDLS, CDR2 YYNGEE.